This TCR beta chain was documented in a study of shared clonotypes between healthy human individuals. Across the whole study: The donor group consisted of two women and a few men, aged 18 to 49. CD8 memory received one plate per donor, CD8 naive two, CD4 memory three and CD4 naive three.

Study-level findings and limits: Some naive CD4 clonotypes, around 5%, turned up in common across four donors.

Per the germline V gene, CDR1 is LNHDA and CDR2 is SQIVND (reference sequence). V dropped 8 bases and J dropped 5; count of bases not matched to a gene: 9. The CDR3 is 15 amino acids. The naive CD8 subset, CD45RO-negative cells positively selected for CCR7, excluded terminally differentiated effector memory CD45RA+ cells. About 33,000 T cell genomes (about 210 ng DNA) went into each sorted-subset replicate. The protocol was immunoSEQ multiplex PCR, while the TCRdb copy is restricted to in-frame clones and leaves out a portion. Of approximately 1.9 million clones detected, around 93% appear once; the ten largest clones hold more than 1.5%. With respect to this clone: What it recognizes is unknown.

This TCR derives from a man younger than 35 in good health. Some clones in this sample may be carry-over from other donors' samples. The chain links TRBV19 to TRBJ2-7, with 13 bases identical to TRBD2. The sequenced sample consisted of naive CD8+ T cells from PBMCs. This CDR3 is CASGLAGVRGNEQYF. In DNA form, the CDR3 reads TGTGCCAGTGGACTAGCGGGAGTACGTGGAAACGAGCAGTACTTC.